Listed here is a single T cell receptor beta chain. No antigen is known for it. No base qualities exist here, and no much larger clone lies one base off it. Genomic DNA was extracted from sorted cells for sequencing of the TCRbeta CDR3 region. The immunoSEQ Assay was used to sequence the TCRbeta CDR3 regions. TCRdb limited this immuneACCESS table to in-frame rearrangements with V and J called. A share of clones is missing; checked studies link under half to unresolved V genes, and the rest is unexplained. The table for this sample lists 70,000 to 85,000 clones; 85% to 95% of them were counted only once. The top ten clones comprise about 0.7% of the sample. The V and J ends are trimmed by 1 base and 6 bases, leaving 11 bases between them. CDR1 and CDR2 are read off the germline V gene (reference sequence) as PRHDT and FYEKMQ. Spanning cysteine to phenylalanine, the CDR3 consists of 14 amino acids. Just CDR3 DNA is preserved here, 42 bases in frame from base 1.

Patients with autoimmune disease history or receiving systemic immunosuppression were excluded from the trial. In every dose cohort, peripheral blood was drawn for TCR sequencing at baseline, cycle 4 day 1, and cycle 7 day 1. The samples were drawn from a first-in-human, open-label, multicenter phase I dose-escalation trial of ivuxolimab. Adults with locally advanced or metastatic head and neck squamous cell, hepatocellular, melanoma or renal cell carcinoma were enrolled in the trial. Before TCR sequencing, CD4+ and CD8+ T cells were separately sorted from peripheral blood. This sample was included in a study of OX40 agonist ivuxolimab in advanced cancers. As for the study more broadly: Ivuxolimab was a fully human IgG2 agonistic monoclonal antibody targeting the costimulatory receptor OX40 (CD134). Intravenous ivuxolimab was administered to patients every 2 weeks at six dose levels: 0.01, 0.1, 0.3, 1.5, 3 and 10 mg/kg. Of the roughly 52 patients in dose escalation, around 20 had hepatocellular carcinoma, roughly 15 had melanoma, 9 had renal cell carcinoma and 9 had head and neck cancer. The dose-escalation cohort was 82.7% male with a mean age of approximately 60 years, ranging from about 20 to 85. Prior anti-PD-1, anti-PD-L1 or anti-CTLA-4 therapy was permitted, and approximately 39% of dose-escalation patients had received checkpoint inhibitors. Partial responses were achieved by three dose-escalation patients, of whom one had hepatocellular carcinoma and two had cutaneous melanoma. The point of sequencing TCRbeta in the periphery was to test whether ivuxolimab changed TCR sequence diversity and drove clonal T-cell expansion. The paper reports the monotherapy dose-escalation portion (N of about 54 patients) of the phase I ivuxolimab trial.

Overall study results and their limits: After ivuxolimab, more expanded clones were found on average in CD8+ T cells than in CD4+ T cells. At doses of 0.1 to 3.0 mg/kg, clonal expansion of both CD4+ and CD8+ T cells in blood was seen between baseline and week 6. Antigen specificity was not determined for the clonally expanded peripheral T cells. In the 0.1-3.0 mg/kg groups, partial responders had among the lowest normalized peripheral clonal expansion, particularly in CD8+ T cells. Low levels of normalized T-cell clonal expansion were also shown by some nonresponding patients.

The chain was built from TRBV13 and TRBJ2-3; no D gene call is confident. The TCR originated in an adult with an advanced solid tumor such as melanoma, head and neck, liver or kidney cancer. The sample was CD4+ or CD8+ T cells sorted from blood, taken in a trial of the OX40 agonist ivuxolimab. The CDR3 protein sequence reads: CASSLDKSRDTQYF. The sequenced DNA is TGTGCCAGCAGCTTAGATAAGAGCAGGGATACGCAGTATTTT.